The rows below give T cell receptor beta chains drawn from one sample of a study of T cell responses to AZD1222 COVID-19 vaccine. Clones were sequenced by immunoSEQ multiplex PCR, and TCRdb holds only the in-frame ones, with some missing. The table lists 140,000 to 150,000 clones, just under 95% of them singletons. The input for sequencing was peripheral blood, taken on day 0 of AZD1222 vaccination. The receptors here all came from an adult in good health. CDR3s include the opening cysteine and the closing phenylalanine or tryptophan. D genes are given only for firm matches. Expanded clones are given a class, and other clones once, few, many or no size at all.

-	TRBJ1-5	-	TRBV5-5	CASSFSGELRQPQHF	TGTGCCAGCAGTTTTTCAGGGGAACTTAGGCAGCCCCAGCATTTT
-	TRBJ2-4	-	TRBV7-2	CASSLTPPTGFNIQYF	TGTGCCAGCAGCTTAACCCCCCCCACAGGGTTTAACATTCAGTACTTC
TRBD1	TRBJ1-5	once	TRBV6-5	CASSDRGLRPQHF	TGTGCCAGCAGCGACAGGGGCCTACGGCCCCAGCATTTT
TRBD2	TRBJ2-1	-	TRBV7-9	CASSLVAGGYYNEQFF	TGTGCCAGCAGCTTGGTAGCGGGAGGGTACTACAATGAGCAGTTCTTC
-	TRBJ2-3	-	TRBV9	CASSVGPSSTDTQYF	TGTGCCAGCAGCGTAGGCCCTAGCAGCACAGATACGCAGTATTTT
-	TRBJ1-1	-	TRBV27	CASSLSVSYDTEAFF	TGTGCCAGCAGTTTGAGTGTATCTTATGACACTGAAGCTTTCTTT
TRBD2	TRBJ2-7	-	TRBV6-5	CASSYRGSSYEQYF	TGTGCCAGCAGTTACCGCGGGAGCTCCTACGAGCAGTACTTC
TRBD1	TRBJ1-1	-	TRBV28	CASRSRGANTEAFF	TGTGCCAGCAGGTCCAGGGGGGCGAACACTGAAGCTTTCTTT
TRBD1	TRBJ1-2	-	TRBV19	CASTTGEDGYTF	TGTGCCAGTACGACAGGGGAGGATGGCTACACCTTC
-	TRBJ1-2	-	TRBV5-1	CASSPDIYEARYGYTF	TGCGCCAGCAGCCCCGACATTTACGAGGCCCGCTATGGCTACACCTTC
TRBD1	TRBJ2-2	few	TRBV14	CASRSTGTGNTGELFF	TGTGCCAGCAGGTCTACCGGGACAGGGAACACCGGGGAGCTGTTTTTT
TRBD1	TRBJ2-4	-	TRBV5-1	CASSPPGQKNIQYF	TGCGCCAGCAGCCCCCCGGGACAGAAAAACATTCAGTACTTC
-	TRBJ1-5	-	TRBV28	CASSAPGRQSNQPQHF	TGTGCCAGCAGCGCACCGGGACGCCAAAGCAATCAGCCCCAGCATTTT
-	TRBJ1-1	once	TRBV12-3/TRBV12-4	CASSSGFTEAFF	TGTGCCAGCAGTTCGGGGTTCACTGAAGCTTTCTTT
-	TRBJ1-5	-	TRBV19	CASSPRGGLSNQPQHF	TGTGCCAGTAGTCCAAGGGGGGGTTTGAGCAATCAGCCCCAGCATTTT
-	TRBJ1-1	-	TRBV7-9	CASSLSAGNTEAFF	TGTGCCAGCAGCTTATCGGCAGGGAACACTGAAGCTTTCTTT
-	TRBJ2-2	-	TRBV18	CASGGRVGTGELFF	TGTGCCAGCGGCGGCAGGGTTGGGACCGGGGAGCTGTTTTTT
TRBD1	TRBJ2-7	-	TRBV5-1	CASSLGTLRDRSHEQYF	TGCGCCAGCAGCTTGGGAACGCTCCGGGACAGGAGCCACGAGCAGTACTTC
TRBD1	TRBJ2-1	-	TRBV3-1/TRBV3-2	CASSQGGQGINEQFF	TGTGCCAGCAGCCAAGGCGGACAGGGTATCAATGAGCAGTTCTTC
TRBD2	TRBJ2-1	-	TRBV6-1	CASSGPRVCAGGVCYNEQFF	TGTGCCAGCAGTGGGCCGCGGGTTTGTGCGGGAGGGGTTTGCTACAATGAGCAGTTCTTC
-	TRBJ1-5	-	TRBV19	CASSYDRYNQPQHF	TGTGCCAGTAGCTACGACAGATACAATCAGCCCCAGCATTTT
TRBD2	TRBJ2-7	-	TRBV27	CASSSPGLGSYEQYF	TGTGCCAGCAGTTCCCCGGGACTAGGATCATACGAGCAGTACTTC
-	TRBJ1-2	-	TRBV30	CAWSVRDGSYGYTF	TGTGCCTGGAGTGTACGTGACGGGAGCTATGGCTACACCTTC
TRBD1	TRBJ1-2	-	TRBV28	CASSGGYGYTF	TGTGCCAGTTCAGGGGGCTACGGCTACACCTTC
-	TRBJ1-5	-	TRBV19	CASSMGGDQPQHF	TGTGCCAGTAGTATGGGAGGGGATCAGCCCCAGCATTTT